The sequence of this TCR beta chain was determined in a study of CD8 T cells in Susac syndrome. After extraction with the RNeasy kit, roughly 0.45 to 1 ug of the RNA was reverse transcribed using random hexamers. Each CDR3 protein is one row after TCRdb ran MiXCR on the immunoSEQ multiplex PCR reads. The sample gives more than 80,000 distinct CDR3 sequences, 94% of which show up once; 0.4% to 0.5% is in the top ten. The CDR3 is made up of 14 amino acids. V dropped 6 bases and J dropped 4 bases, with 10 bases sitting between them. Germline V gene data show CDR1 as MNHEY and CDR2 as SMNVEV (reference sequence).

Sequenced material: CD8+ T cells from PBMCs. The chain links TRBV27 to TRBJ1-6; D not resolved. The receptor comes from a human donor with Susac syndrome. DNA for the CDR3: TGTGCCAGCAGCCCGGGAGTTTATAATTCACCCCTCCACTTT. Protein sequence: CASSPGVYNSPLHF.